Below, one T cell receptor beta chain is given with its context. Its antigen remains unidentified. The sample comes from a study of T cells in localized non-small cell lung cancer. Findings and caveats of the study: Only one tumor region went through sequencing, so heterogeneity may still be there.

Clones were read by immunoSEQ multiplex PCR, and TCRdb kept only the in-frame ones, dropping some. The sample lists approximately 150,000 clones; approximately 88% were seen once. Germline values: CDR1 SGHRS, CDR2 YFSETQ. The CDR3 extends over 14 amino acids. Trimming stripped 3 bases from V and 6 bases from J, with 13 bases between. This TCR was recovered from a female donor at least 60 years old with stage I lung adenocarcinoma. This material consisted of peripheral blood, taken before any cancer treatment. The genes are TRBV5-1 and TRBJ1-5; TRBD1 might be the D (5 bases). CDR3 in DNA: TGCGCCAGCAGCTCGGCCGGGGGGAGTCAGCCCCAGCATTTT. It yields the protein CASSSAGGSQPQHF.